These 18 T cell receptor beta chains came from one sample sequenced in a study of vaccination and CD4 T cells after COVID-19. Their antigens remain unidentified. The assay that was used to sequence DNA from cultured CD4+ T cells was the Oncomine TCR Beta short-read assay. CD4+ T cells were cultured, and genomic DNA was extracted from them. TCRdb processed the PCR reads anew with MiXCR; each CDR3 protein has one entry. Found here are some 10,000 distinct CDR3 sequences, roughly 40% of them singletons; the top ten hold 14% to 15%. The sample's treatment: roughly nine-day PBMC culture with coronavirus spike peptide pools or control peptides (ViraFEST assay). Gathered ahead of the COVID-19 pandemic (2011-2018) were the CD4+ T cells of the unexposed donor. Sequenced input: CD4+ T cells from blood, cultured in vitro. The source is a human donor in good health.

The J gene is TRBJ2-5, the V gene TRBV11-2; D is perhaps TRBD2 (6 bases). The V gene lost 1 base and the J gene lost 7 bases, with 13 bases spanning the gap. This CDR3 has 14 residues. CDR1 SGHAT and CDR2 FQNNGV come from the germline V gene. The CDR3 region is CASSLGTPGGTQYF. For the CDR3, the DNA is TGTGCCAGCAGCTTAGGAACCCCCGGGGGGACCCAGTACTTC. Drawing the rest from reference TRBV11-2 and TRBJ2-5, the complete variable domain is EAGVAQSPRYKIIEKRQSVAFWCNPISGHATLYWYQQILGQGPKLLIQFQNNGVVDDSQLPKDRFSAERLKGVDSTLKIQPAKLEDSAVYLCASSLGTPGGTQYFGPGTRLLVL.

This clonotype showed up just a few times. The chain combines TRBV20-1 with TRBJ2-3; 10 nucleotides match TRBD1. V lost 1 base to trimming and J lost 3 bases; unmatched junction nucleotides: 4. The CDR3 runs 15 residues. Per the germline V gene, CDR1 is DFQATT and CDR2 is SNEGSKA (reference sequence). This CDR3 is CSARGQGASTDTQYF. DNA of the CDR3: TGCAGTGCTAGAGGACAGGGGGCCTCAACAGATACGCAGTATTTT.

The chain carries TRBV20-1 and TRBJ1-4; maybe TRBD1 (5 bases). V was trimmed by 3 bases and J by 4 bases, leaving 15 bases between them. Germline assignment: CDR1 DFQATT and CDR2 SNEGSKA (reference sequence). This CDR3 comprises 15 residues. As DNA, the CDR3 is TGCAGTGCTAGCGTTCGGTGGGGCCTTAATGAAAAACTGTTTTTT. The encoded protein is CSASVRWGLNEKLFF.

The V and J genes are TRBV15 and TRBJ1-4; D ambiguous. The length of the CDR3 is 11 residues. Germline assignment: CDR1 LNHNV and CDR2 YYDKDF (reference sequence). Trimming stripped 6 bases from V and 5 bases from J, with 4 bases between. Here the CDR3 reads CATRENEKLFF. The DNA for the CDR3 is TGTGCCACCAGGGAGAATGAAAAACTGTTTTTT.

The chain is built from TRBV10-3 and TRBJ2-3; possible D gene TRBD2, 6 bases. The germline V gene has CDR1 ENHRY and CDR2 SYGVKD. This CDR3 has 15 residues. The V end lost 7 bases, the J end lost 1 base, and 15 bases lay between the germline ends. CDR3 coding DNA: TGTGCCATCAAAGGCGGGGCCCGCCGCACAGATACGCAGTATTTT. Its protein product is CAIKGGARRTDTQYF.

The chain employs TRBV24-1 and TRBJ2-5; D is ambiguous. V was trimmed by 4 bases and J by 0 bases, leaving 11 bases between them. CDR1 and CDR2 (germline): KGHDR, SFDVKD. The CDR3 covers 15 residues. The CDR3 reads CATSDPDRYQETQYF. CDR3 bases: TGTGCCACCAGTGACCCCGACCGGTACCAAGAGACCCAGTACTTC.

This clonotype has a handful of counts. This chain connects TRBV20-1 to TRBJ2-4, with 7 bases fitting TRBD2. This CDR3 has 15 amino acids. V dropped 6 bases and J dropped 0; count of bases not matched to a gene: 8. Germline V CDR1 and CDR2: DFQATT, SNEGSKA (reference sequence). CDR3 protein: CSAKGASGAKNIQYF. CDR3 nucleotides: TGCAGTGCCAAAGGGGCTAGCGGAGCCAAAAACATTCAGTACTTC.

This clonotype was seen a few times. Here the CDR3 reads CSARPLHFTGSSSYEQYF. For the CDR3, the DNA is TGCAGTGCTAGACCTCTACACTTTACAGGGAGTAGCTCCTACGAGCAGTACTTC. This chain connects TRBV20-1 to TRBJ2-7, with D possibly being TRBD1 (6 bases). Trimming stripped 2 bases from V and 0 bases from J, with 23 bases between. The germline V gene has CDR1 DFQATT and CDR2 SNEGSKA (reference sequence). CDR3 length: 18 residues.

The CDR3 nucleotides read TGTGCCAGTAGTAGCGGGAGCTCCTACAATGAGCAGTTCTTC. This sequence encodes CASSSGSSYNEQFF. The chain uses TRBV19 and TRBJ2-1, with 7 bases fitting TRBD2. This CDR3 region has 14 residues. Germline loops: CDR1 LNHDA, CDR2 SQIVND (reference sequence). Trimming cost V 4 bases and J 0 bases; bases outside gene matches: 0.

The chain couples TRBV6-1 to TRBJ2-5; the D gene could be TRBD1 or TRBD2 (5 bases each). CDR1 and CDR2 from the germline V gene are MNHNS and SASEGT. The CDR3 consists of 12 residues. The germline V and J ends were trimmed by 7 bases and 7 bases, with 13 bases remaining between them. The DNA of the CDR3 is TGTGCCAGCACCTTGAGGGACGGGACCCAGTACTTC. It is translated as CASTLRDGTQYF.

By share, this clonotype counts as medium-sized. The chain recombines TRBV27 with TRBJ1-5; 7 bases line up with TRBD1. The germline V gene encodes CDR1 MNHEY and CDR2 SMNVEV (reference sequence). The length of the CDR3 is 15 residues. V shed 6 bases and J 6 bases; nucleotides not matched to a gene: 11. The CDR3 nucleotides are TGTGCCAGCAGGCCTTTCACAGGGGACAGTCAGCCCCAGCATTTT. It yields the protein CASRPFTGDSQPQHF.

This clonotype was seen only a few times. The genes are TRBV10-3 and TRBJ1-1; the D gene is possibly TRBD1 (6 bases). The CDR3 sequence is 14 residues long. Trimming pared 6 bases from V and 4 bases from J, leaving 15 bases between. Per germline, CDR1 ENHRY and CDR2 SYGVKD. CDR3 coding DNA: TGTGCCATCAGACCCAGGGGAGGGATCACTGAAGCTTTCTTT. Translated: CAIRPRGGITEAFF.

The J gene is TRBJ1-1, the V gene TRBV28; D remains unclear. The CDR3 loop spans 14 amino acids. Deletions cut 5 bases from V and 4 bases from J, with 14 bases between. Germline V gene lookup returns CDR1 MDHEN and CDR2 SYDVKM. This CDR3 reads CASSSPGVSTEAFF. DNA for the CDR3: TGTGCCAGCAGTAGTCCCGGTGTGAGCACTGAAGCTTTCTTT.

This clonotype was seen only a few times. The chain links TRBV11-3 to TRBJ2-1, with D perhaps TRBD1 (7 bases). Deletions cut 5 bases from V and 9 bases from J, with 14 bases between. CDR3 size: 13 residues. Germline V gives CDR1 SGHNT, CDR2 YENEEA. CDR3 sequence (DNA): TGTGCCAGCAGCGGAGGGGGCTTTGGTGAGCAGTTCTTC. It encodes CASSGGGFGEQFF.

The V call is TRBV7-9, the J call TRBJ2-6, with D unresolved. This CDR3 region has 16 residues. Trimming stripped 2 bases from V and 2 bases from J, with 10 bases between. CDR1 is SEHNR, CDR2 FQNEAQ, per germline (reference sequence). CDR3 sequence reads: CASSLLEIAGANVLTF. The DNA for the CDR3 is TGTGCCAGCAGCTTACTGGAGATCGCTGGGGCCAACGTCCTGACTTTC.

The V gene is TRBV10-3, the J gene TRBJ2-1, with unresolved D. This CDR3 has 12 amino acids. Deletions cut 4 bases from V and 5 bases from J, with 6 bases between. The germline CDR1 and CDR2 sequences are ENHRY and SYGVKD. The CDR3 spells CAISVNNNEQFF. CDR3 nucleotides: TGTGCCATCAGTGTTAACAACAATGAGCAGTTCTTC.

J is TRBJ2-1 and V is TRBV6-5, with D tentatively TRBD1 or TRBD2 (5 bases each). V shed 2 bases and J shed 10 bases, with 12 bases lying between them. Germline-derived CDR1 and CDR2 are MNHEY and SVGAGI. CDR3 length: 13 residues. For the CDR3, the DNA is TGTGCCAGCAGTTACCGGGGCAGTAGCGAGCAGTTCTTC. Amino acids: CASSYRGSSEQFF.

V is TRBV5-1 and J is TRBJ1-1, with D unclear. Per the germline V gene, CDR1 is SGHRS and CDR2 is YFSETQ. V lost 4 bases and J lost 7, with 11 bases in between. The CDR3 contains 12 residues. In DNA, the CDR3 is TGCGCCAGCAGCAAGACACTGGATGAAGCTTTCTTT. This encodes CASSKTLDEAFF.